A selection of T cell receptor beta chains follows, all from one sample in a study of blood T cell repertoires in COVID-19. Measured with immunoSEQ multiplex PCR; TCRdb has only the in-frame clones, and not every one. The sample consists of 100,000 to 150,000 clones, roughly 84% of them appearing once. The sequencing input was peripheral blood. These receptors all come from a man between 60 and 75 years old with acute or convalescent COVID-19. CDR3s include the opening cysteine and the closing phenylalanine or tryptophan. Each record gives: V gene, D gene, J gene, clone size, CDR3 protein, CDR3 DNA. D genes are given only for firm matches. Clone size appears in some rows only: once, few, many, or a class for an expanded clone.

v_call: TRBV19
d_call: TRBD1
j_call: TRBJ1-4
clone_size: .
cdr3_aa: CASSSSRGPEKLFF
cdr3_nt: TGTGCCAGTAGTTCGAGCAGGGGGCCCGAAAAACTGTTTTTT

v_call: TRBV5-8
d_call: .
j_call: TRBJ2-3
clone_size: .
cdr3_aa: CASSSQSDTQYF
cdr3_nt: TGTGCCAGCAGTTCACAGTCAGATACGCAGTATTTT

v_call: TRBV19
d_call: .
j_call: TRBJ2-6
clone_size: .
cdr3_aa: CATSGSSAPLGANVLTF
cdr3_nt: TGTGCCACCTCAGGCTCGTCAGCCCCCCTGGGGGCCAACGTCCTGACTTTC

v_call: TRBV6-6
d_call: TRBD2
j_call: TRBJ2-5
clone_size: .
cdr3_aa: CASSYPTSGLQETQYF
cdr3_nt: TGTGCCAGCAGTTACCCGACTAGCGGGCTTCAAGAGACCCAGTACTTC

v_call: TRBV7-9
d_call: .
j_call: TRBJ2-5
clone_size: .
cdr3_aa: CASSLMAVQETQYF
cdr3_nt: TGTGCCAGCAGCTTAATGGCTGTCCAAGAGACCCAGTACTTC

v_call: TRBV7-9
d_call: .
j_call: TRBJ1-1
clone_size: .
cdr3_aa: CASSLVANTEAFF
cdr3_nt: TGTGCCAGCAGCTTAGTGGCCAACACTGAAGCTTTCTTT

v_call: TRBV4-2
d_call: .
j_call: TRBJ1-4
clone_size: .
cdr3_aa: CASSQVGQPIDEKLFF
cdr3_nt: TGTGCCAGCAGCCAGGTAGGACAGCCGATCGATGAAAAACTGTTTTTT

v_call: TRBV6-2/TRBV6-3
d_call: TRBD2
j_call: TRBJ2-7
clone_size: .
cdr3_aa: CASSSGGASGSYEQYF
cdr3_nt: TGTGCCAGCAGCTCGGGGGGGGCTAGCGGGTCCTACGAGCAGTACTTC

v_call: TRBV2
d_call: TRBD1
j_call: TRBJ1-1
clone_size: .
cdr3_aa: CASRVRTTRTGGTEAFF
cdr3_nt: TGTGCCAGCAGGGTTCGCACCACCCGGACAGGCGGCACTGAAGCTTTCTTT

v_call: TRBV9
d_call: TRBD1
j_call: TRBJ2-7
clone_size: .
cdr3_aa: CASSSGGTGGTYEQYF
cdr3_nt: TGTGCCAGCAGCTCCGGAGGGACAGGGGGCACCTACGAGCAGTACTTC

v_call: TRBV5-1
d_call: .
j_call: TRBJ2-3
clone_size: .
cdr3_aa: CASSSYRTDTQYF
cdr3_nt: TGCGCCAGCAGCTCTTACAGGACAGATACGCAGTATTTT

v_call: TRBV27
d_call: TRBD2
j_call: TRBJ2-7
clone_size: .
cdr3_aa: CASSQSAGGGWDEQYF
cdr3_nt: TGTGCCAGCAGTCAATCAGCGGGAGGAGGATGGGACGAGCAGTACTTC

v_call: TRBV19
d_call: TRBD2
j_call: TRBJ2-4
clone_size: once
cdr3_aa: CASSIEGGLAGFIQYF
cdr3_nt: TGTGCCAGTAGTATAGAAGGGGGACTAGCGGGATTCATTCAGTACTTC

v_call: TRBV4-2
d_call: .
j_call: TRBJ1-4
clone_size: .
cdr3_aa: CASSQEESGLNEKLFF
cdr3_nt: TGTGCCAGCAGCCAAGAGGAAAGCGGTCTTAATGAAAAACTGTTTTTT

v_call: TRBV24-1
d_call: TRBD2
j_call: TRBJ2-5
clone_size: .
cdr3_aa: CATSDPGLAEETQYF
cdr3_nt: TGTGCCACCAGTGATCCAGGACTAGCGGAAGAGACCCAGTACTTC

v_call: TRBV6-5
d_call: TRBD1
j_call: TRBJ1-1
clone_size: .
cdr3_aa: CASSTFRGRDTEAFF
cdr3_nt: TGTGCCAGCAGTACTTTCAGGGGGCGCGACACTGAAGCTTTCTTT

v_call: TRBV12-3/TRBV12-4
d_call: TRBD1
j_call: TRBJ1-2
clone_size: .
cdr3_aa: CASTWTGNGYTF
cdr3_nt: TGTGCCAGCACCTGGACAGGGAATGGCTACACCTTC

v_call: TRBV9
d_call: TRBD2
j_call: TRBJ2-5
clone_size: .
cdr3_aa: CASSLSGSEETQYF
cdr3_nt: TGTGCCAGCAGCCTTAGCGGGAGCGAGGAGACCCAGTACTTC

v_call: TRBV18
d_call: TRBD1
j_call: TRBJ2-7
clone_size: .
cdr3_aa: CASSPGQGRQYF
cdr3_nt: TGTGCCAGCTCACCGGGACAGGGAAGGCAGTACTTC

v_call: TRBV28
d_call: .
j_call: TRBJ1-6
clone_size: .
cdr3_aa: CARRTAYNSPLHF
cdr3_nt: TGTGCCAGAAGGACAGCCTATAATTCACCCCTCCACTTT

v_call: TRBV11-2
d_call: .
j_call: TRBJ2-5
clone_size: few
cdr3_aa: CASGQGLETQYF
cdr3_nt: TGTGCCAGCGGTCAGGGTCTAGAGACCCAGTACTTC

v_call: TRBV27
d_call: TRBD1
j_call: TRBJ2-7
clone_size: .
cdr3_aa: CASRPTGGYTYEQYF
cdr3_nt: TGTGCCAGCAGGCCAACAGGGGGTTACACCTACGAGCAGTACTTC

v_call: TRBV29-1
d_call: .
j_call: TRBJ2-1
clone_size: .
cdr3_aa: CSAQINEQFF
cdr3_nt: TGCAGCGCCCAGATCAATGAGCAGTTCTTC

v_call: TRBV27
d_call: TRBD2
j_call: TRBJ2-5
clone_size: .
cdr3_aa: CASSPLPGREETQYF
cdr3_nt: TGTGCCAGCAGTCCCCTCCCAGGGAGGGAGGAGACCCAGTACTTC

v_call: TRBV28
d_call: TRBD1
j_call: TRBJ2-7
clone_size: once
cdr3_aa: CASSAGTELYEQYF
cdr3_nt: TGTGCCAGCAGTGCCGGGACAGAGCTTTACGAGCAGTACTTC

v_call: TRBV27
d_call: TRBD1
j_call: TRBJ2-7
clone_size: once
cdr3_aa: CASSGQGYGYEQYF
cdr3_nt: TGTGCCAGCAGTGGACAGGGGTACGGTTACGAGCAGTACTTC

v_call: TRBV7-3
d_call: TRBD1
j_call: TRBJ2-7
clone_size: once
cdr3_aa: CASSTGQGATEQYF
cdr3_nt: TGTGCCAGCAGCACGGGACAGGGGGCGACCGAGCAGTACTTC

v_call: TRBV6-5
d_call: .
j_call: TRBJ2-7
clone_size: .
cdr3_aa: CASRATALTYEQYF
cdr3_nt: TGTGCCAGCCGCGCGACAGCACTAACCTACGAGCAGTACTTC

v_call: TRBV27
d_call: TRBD1
j_call: TRBJ2-1
clone_size: .
cdr3_aa: CAGPRDRTILEQFF
cdr3_nt: TGTGCCGGGCCCCGGGACAGGACGATCCTCGAGCAGTTCTTC

v_call: TRBV7-9
d_call: TRBD1
j_call: TRBJ1-4
clone_size: .
cdr3_aa: CASSTGQDFEKLFF
cdr3_nt: TGTGCCAGCAGCACCGGACAGGATTTCGAAAAACTGTTTTTT

v_call: TRBV18
d_call: TRBD2
j_call: TRBJ2-1
clone_size: .
cdr3_aa: CASSPGGANEQFF
cdr3_nt: TGTGCCAGCTCACCCGGGGGGGCCAATGAGCAGTTCTTC

v_call: TRBV6-4
d_call: .
j_call: TRBJ2-3
clone_size: .
cdr3_aa: CASSEDWASTDTQYF
cdr3_nt: TGTGCCAGCAGTGAGGACTGGGCAAGCACAGATACGCAGTATTTT

v_call: TRBV28
d_call: .
j_call: TRBJ2-7
clone_size: .
cdr3_aa: CASSFTRMRDYEQYF
cdr3_nt: TGTGCCAGCAGTTTTACTAGGATGAGGGACTACGAGCAGTACTTC

v_call: TRBV29-1
d_call: TRBD1
j_call: TRBJ2-7
clone_size: .
cdr3_aa: CSVEDAGTGLDEQYF
cdr3_nt: TGCAGCGTTGAAGATGCCGGGACAGGGTTGGACGAGCAGTACTTC

v_call: TRBV9
d_call: TRBD2
j_call: TRBJ2-1
clone_size: .
cdr3_aa: CASSVAPSGSGNEQFF
cdr3_nt: TGTGCCAGCAGCGTAGCGCCTAGCGGGAGTGGGAATGAGCAGTTCTTC

v_call: TRBV27
d_call: TRBD1
j_call: TRBJ1-2
clone_size: .
cdr3_aa: CASSFFGQGVGGYTF
cdr3_nt: TGTGCCAGCAGTTTTTTCGGACAGGGCGTTGGCGGCTACACCTTC

v_call: TRBV6-5
d_call: .
j_call: TRBJ1-5
clone_size: .
cdr3_aa: CASSYLGDNQPQHF
cdr3_nt: TGTGCCAGCAGTTACCTAGGGGACAATCAGCCCCAGCATTTT

v_call: TRBV6-1
d_call: .
j_call: TRBJ2-7
clone_size: once
cdr3_aa: CASSKAPDSYEQYF
cdr3_nt: TGTGCCAGCAGTAAAGCCCCCGACAGCTACGAGCAGTACTTC

v_call: TRBV4-3
d_call: TRBD1
j_call: TRBJ1-1
clone_size: .
cdr3_aa: CASSQEITGAVDTEAFF
cdr3_nt: TGCGCCAGCAGCCAAGAAATTACAGGGGCGGTCGACACTGAAGCTTTCTTT

v_call: TRBV9
d_call: .
j_call: TRBJ2-3
clone_size: .
cdr3_aa: CASSVGRGVGTDTQYF
cdr3_nt: TGTGCCAGCAGCGTAGGGCGGGGAGTTGGCACAGATACGCAGTATTTT

v_call: TRBV28
d_call: .
j_call: TRBJ2-7
clone_size: .
cdr3_aa: CASSLAGTYEQYF
cdr3_nt: TGTGCCAGCAGTTTAGCCGGGACCTACGAGCAGTACTTC

v_call: TRBV4-2
d_call: .
j_call: TRBJ1-1
clone_size: .
cdr3_aa: CASSSVGGAANTEAFF
cdr3_nt: TGTGCCAGCAGCTCAGTAGGGGGGGCAGCGAACACTGAAGCTTTCTTT

v_call: TRBV7-2
d_call: TRBD2
j_call: TRBJ2-1
clone_size: few
cdr3_aa: CASSLTGVGTSGSEEQFF
cdr3_nt: TGTGCCAGCAGCTTAACCGGCGTCGGGACTAGCGGGAGTGAGGAGCAGTTCTTC

v_call: TRBV5-1
d_call: TRBD1
j_call: TRBJ2-3
clone_size: .
cdr3_aa: CASSSPRDRPLDTQYF
cdr3_nt: TGCGCCAGCAGCTCCCCCCGGGACAGGCCCTTGGATACGCAGTATTTT

v_call: TRBV6-2/TRBV6-3
d_call: .
j_call: TRBJ2-2
clone_size: once
cdr3_aa: CASSYQGMWAGELFF
cdr3_nt: TGTGCCAGCAGTTACCAGGGGATGTGGGCCGGGGAGCTGTTTTTT